The clone carrying this T cell receptor beta chain showed up just once. This specimen belongs to a study of blood T cell repertoires in COVID-19. Study details: PBMCs, B-cell-depleted T cells, or T cells provided the cDNA or gDNA that made up the material.

The CDR3 covers 15 residues. V lost 1 base and J 5 bases, leaving 15 bases between the germline ends. The germline CDR1 and CDR2 sequences are SGHVS and FQNEAQ. Per the original methods: Reference gene primer amplification in the assay estimated nucleated cell counts. Profiled with immunoSEQ multiplex PCR; TCRdb holds only in-frame clones, not every one. V and J calls and clone size are copied from that table; D and trimming were computed from the DNA. In the table there are 100,000 or so clones, almost 80% of which are singletons. This sequence was found in a man aged 70-80 years with active or convalescent COVID-19. This rearrangement joins TRBV7-8 to TRBJ2-7; D perhaps matches TRBD2 (6 bases). The sample was peripheral blood. DNA for the CDR3: TGTGCCAGCAGCTTAGGCGGGGTTGGGGCCGACGAGCAGTACTTC. Its protein is CASSLGGVGADEQYF. The entire variable domain, with the rest obtained from reference TRBV7-8 and TRBJ2-7, is as follows: GAGVSQSPRYKVAKRGQDVALRCDPISGHVSLFWYQQALGQGPEFLTYFQNEAQLDKSGLPSDRFFAERPEGSVSTLKIQRTQQEDSAVYLCASSLGGVGADEQYFGPGTRLTVT.